This T cell receptor beta chain emerged from a study of OX40 agonist ivuxolimab in advanced cancers. Study overall: An agonistic anti-OX40 (CD134) antibody, ivuxolimab, was used to treat the patients. Study-level points and caveats: At 0.1 to 3.0 mg/kg and by week 6, CD4+ and CD8+ T cells in the blood had expanded clonally. Among the nonresponders, some also had low normalized T-cell clonal expansion.

Patients were excluded for autoimmune disease history or systemic immunosuppression. This clone was counted a few times. What it binds is not known. Here immunoSEQ multiplex PCR was the method, and the copy in TCRdb shows in-frame clones only, minus some. The sample has about 90,000 clones; around nine tenths are singletons. Losses at the gene ends were 4 bases for V and 6 bases for J; bases not matched to a gene: 9. This CDR3 spans 17 amino acids. Germline values: CDR1 MNHEY, CDR2 SMNVEV (reference sequence). This sample comprised CD4+ or CD8+ T cells sorted from blood, obtained in a trial of the OX40 agonist ivuxolimab. The V call is TRBV27, the J call TRBJ2-1; 13 bases are shared with TRBD2. The TCR was taken from an adult with an advanced solid tumor such as melanoma, head and neck, liver or kidney cancer. The CDR3 sequence is CASSSNLRLAGGNEQFF. The CDR3 DNA sequence: TGTGCCAGCAGTTCCAACCTCCGACTAGCGGGAGGCAATGAGCAGTTCTTC.